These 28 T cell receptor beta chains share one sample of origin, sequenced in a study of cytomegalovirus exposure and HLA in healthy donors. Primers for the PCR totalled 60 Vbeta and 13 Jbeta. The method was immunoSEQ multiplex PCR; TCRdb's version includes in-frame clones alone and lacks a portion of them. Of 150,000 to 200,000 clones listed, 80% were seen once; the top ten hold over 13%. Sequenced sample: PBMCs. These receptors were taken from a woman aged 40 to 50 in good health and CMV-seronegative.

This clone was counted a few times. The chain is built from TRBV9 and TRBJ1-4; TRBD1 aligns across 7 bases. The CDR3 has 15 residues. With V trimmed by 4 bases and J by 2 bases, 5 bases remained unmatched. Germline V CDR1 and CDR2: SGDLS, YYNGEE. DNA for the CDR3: TGTGCCAGCAGCTTTCGACAGGGCACTAATGAAAAACTGTTTTTT. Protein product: CASSFRQGTNEKLFF.

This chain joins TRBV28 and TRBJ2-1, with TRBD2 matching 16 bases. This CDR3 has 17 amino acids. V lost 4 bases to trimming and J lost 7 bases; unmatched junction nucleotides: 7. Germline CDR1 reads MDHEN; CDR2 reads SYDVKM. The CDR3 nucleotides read TGTGCCAGCAGTTACCAGGGACTAGCGGGAGGGCAGAATGAGCAGTTCTTC. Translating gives CASSYQGLAGGQNEQFF.

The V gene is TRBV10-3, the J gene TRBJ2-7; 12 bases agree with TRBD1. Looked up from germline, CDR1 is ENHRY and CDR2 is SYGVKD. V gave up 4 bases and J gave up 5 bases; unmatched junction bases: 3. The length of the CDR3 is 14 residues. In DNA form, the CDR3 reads TGTGCCATCAGTGGGGACAGGGGGCTAGACGAGCAGTACTTC. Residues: CAISGDRGLDEQYF.

CDR3 protein: CASSPSGQGAYEQYF. The CDR3, as DNA: TGTGCCAGCAGCCCCTCGGGACAGGGGGCCTACGAGCAGTACTTC. The gene calls are TRBV7-3 and TRBJ2-7, with 11 bases aligning to TRBD1. Germline-derived CDR1 and CDR2 are SGHTA and FQGTGA. V shed 5 bases, J shed 2 bases, and the junction held 5 bases outside the gene matches. There are 15 residues in the CDR3.

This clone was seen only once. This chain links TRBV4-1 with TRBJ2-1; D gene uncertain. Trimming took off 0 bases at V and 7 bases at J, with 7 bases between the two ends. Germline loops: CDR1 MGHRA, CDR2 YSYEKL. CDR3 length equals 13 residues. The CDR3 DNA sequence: TGCGCCAGCAGCCAAGAGAGCCGAAATGAGCAGTTCTTC. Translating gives CASSQESRNEQFF.

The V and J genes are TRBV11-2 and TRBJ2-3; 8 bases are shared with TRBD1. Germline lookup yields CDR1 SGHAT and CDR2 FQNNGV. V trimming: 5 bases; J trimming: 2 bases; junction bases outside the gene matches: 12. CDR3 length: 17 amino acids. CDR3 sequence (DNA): TGTGCCAGCAGCACCCCCCCGACAGGGGTCAACACAGATACGCAGTATTTT. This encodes CASSTPPTGVNTDTQYF. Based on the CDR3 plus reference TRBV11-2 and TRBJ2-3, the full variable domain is EAGVAQSPRYKIIEKRQSVAFWCNPISGHATLYWYQQILGQGPKLLIQFQNNGVVDDSQLPKDRFSAERLKGVDSTLKIQPAKLEDSAVYLCASSTPPTGVNTDTQYFGPGTRLTVL.

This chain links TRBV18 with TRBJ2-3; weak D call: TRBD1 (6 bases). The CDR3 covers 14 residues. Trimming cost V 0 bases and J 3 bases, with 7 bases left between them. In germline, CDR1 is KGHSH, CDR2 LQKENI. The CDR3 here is CASSPPGATDTQYF. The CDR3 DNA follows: TGTGCCAGCTCACCACCGGGGGCAACAGATACGCAGTATTTT.

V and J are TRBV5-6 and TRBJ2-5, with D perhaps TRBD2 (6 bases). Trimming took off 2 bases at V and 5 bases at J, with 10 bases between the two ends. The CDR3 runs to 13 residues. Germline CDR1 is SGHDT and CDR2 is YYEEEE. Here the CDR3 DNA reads TGTGCCAGCAGCTTACGCGGGATTGAGACCCAGTACTTC. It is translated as CASSLRGIETQYF.

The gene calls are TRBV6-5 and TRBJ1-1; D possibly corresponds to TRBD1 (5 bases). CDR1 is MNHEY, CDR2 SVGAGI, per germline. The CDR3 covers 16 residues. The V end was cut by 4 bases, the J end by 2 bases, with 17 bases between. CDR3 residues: CASSSNQLGRNTEAFF. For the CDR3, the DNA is TGTGCCAGCAGTTCCAACCAGTTGGGGCGAAACACTGAAGCTTTCTTT.

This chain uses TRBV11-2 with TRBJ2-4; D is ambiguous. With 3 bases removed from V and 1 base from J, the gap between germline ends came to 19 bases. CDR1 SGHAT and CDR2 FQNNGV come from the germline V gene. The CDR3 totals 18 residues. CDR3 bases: TGTGCCAGCAGCTTTATTCGCGACGACAACGAGGCCAAAAACATTCAGTACTTC. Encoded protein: CASSFIRDDNEAKNIQYF.

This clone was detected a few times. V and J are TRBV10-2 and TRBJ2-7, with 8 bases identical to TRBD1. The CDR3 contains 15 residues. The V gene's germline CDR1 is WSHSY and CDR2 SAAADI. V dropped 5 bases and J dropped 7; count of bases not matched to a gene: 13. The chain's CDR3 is CASSSARDRSWEQYF. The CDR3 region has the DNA TGCGCCAGCAGTTCCGCCCGGGACAGGTCGTGGGAGCAGTACTTC.

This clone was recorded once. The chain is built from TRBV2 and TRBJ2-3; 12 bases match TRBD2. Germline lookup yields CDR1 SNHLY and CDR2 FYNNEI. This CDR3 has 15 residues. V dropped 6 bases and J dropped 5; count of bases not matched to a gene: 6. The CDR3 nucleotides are TGTGCCAGCAGGCTAGCGGGGGGGCCTAGAGATACGCAGTATTTT. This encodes CASRLAGGPRDTQYF.

The chain's CDR3 is CASRLRSDRDTEAFF. Here the CDR3 DNA reads TGTGCCAGCAGGTTACGTTCGGACAGGGACACTGAAGCTTTCTTT. The chain links TRBV7-3 to TRBJ1-1, with 8 positions matching TRBD1. Germline-derived CDR1 and CDR2 are SGHTA and FQGTGA. The CDR3 consists of 15 residues. V shed 6 bases, J shed 3 bases, and the junction held 9 bases outside the gene matches.

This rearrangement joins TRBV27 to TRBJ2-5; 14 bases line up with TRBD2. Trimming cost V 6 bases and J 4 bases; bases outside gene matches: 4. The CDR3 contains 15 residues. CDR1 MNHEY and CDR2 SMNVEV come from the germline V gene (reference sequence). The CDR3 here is CASRKTSGGVETQYF. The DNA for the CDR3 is TGTGCCAGCAGAAAGACTAGCGGGGGGGTAGAGACCCAGTACTTC.

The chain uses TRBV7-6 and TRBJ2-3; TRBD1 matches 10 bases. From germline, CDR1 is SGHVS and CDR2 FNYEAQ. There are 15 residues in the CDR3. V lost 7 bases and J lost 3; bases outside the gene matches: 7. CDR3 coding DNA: TGTGCCAGCACTCCCGGGACAGGGGTTACAGATACGCAGTATTTT. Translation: CASTPGTGVTDTQYF.

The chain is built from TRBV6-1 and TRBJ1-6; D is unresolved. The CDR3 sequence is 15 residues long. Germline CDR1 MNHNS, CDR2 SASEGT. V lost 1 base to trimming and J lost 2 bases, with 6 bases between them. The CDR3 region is CASSEGSPYNSPLHF. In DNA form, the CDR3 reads TGTGCCAGCAGTGAAGGAAGCCCCTATAATTCACCCCTCCACTTT.

In DNA form, the CDR3 reads TGTGCCAGCAGCCAAGTGGGCTACGAGCAGTACTTC. As protein: CASSQVGYEQYF. J is TRBJ2-5 and V is TRBV14; no clear D. The J call could be wrong; TRBJ2-7 is a better fit for the DNA end. There are 12 residues in the CDR3. The germline V gene encodes CDR1 SGHDN and CDR2 FVKESK.

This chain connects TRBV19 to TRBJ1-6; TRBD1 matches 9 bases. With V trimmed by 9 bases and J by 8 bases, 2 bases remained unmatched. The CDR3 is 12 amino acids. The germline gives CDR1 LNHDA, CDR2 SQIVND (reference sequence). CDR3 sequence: CARRTGDSPLHF. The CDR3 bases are TGTGCCAGAAGGACAGGGGATTCACCCCTCCACTTT. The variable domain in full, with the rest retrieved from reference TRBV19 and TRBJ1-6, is DGGITQSPKYLFRKEGQNVTLSCEQNLNHDAMYWYRQDPGQGLRLIYYSQIVNDFQKGDIAEGYSVSREKKESFPLTVTSAQKNPTAFYLCARRTGDSPLHFGNGTRLTVT.

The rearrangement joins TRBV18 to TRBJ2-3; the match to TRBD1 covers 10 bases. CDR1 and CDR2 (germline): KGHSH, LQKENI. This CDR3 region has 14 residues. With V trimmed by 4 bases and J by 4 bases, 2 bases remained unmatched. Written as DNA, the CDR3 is TGTGCCAGCTCACTCGGGACAGGGGCAGATACGCAGTATTTT. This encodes CASSLGTGADTQYF.

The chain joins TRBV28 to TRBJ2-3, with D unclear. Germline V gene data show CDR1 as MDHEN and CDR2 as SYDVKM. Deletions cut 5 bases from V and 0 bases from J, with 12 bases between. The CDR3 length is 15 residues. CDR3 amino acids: CASSQLRGSTDTQYF. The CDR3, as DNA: TGTGCCAGCAGTCAGCTGCGAGGAAGCACAGATACGCAGTATTTT.

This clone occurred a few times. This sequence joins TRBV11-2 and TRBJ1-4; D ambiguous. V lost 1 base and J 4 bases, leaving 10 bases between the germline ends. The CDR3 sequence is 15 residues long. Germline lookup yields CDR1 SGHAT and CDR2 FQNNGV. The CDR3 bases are TGTGCCAGCAGCTTAGGACCCGGGAATAATGAAAAACTGTTTTTT. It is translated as CASSLGPGNNEKLFF.

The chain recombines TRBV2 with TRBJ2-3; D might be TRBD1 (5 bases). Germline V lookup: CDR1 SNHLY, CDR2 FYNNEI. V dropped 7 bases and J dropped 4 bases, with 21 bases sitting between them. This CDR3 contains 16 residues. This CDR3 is CASKRGPGFAADTQYF. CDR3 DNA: TGTGCCAGCAAACGTGGCCCAGGGTTTGCAGCAGATACGCAGTATTTT.

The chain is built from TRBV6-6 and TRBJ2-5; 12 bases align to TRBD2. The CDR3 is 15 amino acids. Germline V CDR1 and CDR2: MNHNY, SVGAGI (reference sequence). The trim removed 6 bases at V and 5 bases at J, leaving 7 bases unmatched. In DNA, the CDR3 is TGTGCCAGCAGCTCGACTAGCGGGAGACAGGAGACCCAGTACTTC. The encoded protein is CASSSTSGRQETQYF.

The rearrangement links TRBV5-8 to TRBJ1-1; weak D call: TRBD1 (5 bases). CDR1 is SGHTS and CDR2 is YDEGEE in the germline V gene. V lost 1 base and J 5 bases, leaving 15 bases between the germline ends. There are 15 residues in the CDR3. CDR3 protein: CASSLNTGLPTEAFF. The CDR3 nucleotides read TGTGCCAGCAGCTTGAATACGGGACTACCTACTGAAGCTTTCTTT.

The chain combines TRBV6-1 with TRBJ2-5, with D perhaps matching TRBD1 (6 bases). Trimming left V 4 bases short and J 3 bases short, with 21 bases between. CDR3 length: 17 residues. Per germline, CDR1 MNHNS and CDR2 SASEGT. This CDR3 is CASSGAWMGANEETQYF. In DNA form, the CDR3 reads TGTGCCAGCAGTGGGGCTTGGATGGGGGCAAACGAAGAGACCCAGTACTTC.

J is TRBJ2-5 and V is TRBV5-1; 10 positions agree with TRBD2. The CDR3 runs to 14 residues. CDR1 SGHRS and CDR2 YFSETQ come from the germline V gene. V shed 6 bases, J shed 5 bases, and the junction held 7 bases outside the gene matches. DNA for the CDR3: TGCGCCAGCAACAGCGGGGGGGCCGGGGAGACCCAGTACTTC. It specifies CASNSGGAGETQYF.

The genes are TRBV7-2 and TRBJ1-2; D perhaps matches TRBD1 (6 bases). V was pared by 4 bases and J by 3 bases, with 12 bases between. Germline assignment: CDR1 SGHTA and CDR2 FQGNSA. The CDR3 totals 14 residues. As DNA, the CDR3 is TGTGCCAGCAGCTACTGGACAGCAGACTATGGCTACACCTTC. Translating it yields CASSYWTADYGYTF.

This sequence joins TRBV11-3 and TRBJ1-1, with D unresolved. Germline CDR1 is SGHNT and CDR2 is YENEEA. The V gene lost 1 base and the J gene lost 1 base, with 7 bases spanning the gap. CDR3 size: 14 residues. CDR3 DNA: TGTGCCAGCAGCTTAGGAGCGGGGAACACTGAAGCTTTCTTT. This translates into CASSLGAGNTEAFF.